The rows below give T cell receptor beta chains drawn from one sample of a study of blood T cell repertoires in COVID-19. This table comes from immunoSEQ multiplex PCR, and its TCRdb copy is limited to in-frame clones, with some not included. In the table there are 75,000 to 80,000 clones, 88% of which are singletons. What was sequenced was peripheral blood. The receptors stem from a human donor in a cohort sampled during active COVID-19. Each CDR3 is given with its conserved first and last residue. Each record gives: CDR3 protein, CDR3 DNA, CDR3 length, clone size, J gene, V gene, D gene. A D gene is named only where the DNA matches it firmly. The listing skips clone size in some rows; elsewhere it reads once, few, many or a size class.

CDR3 protein: CASSLDRVLYGYTF
CDR3 DNA: TGTGCCAGCAGTCTTGACAGGGTACTCTATGGCTACACCTTC
CDR3 length: 14
clone size: once
J gene: TRBJ1-2
V gene: TRBV6-2/TRBV6-3
D gene: TRBD1

CDR3 protein: CASTGQGGVGIGYEKLFF
CDR3 DNA: TGTGCCAGCACCGGACAGGGCGGGGTTGGGATTGGTTATGAAAAACTGTTTTTT
CDR3 length: 18
clone size: -
J gene: TRBJ1-4
V gene: TRBV28
D gene: TRBD1

CDR3 protein: CASSKTSALYGYEQFF
CDR3 DNA: TGTGCCAGTAGTAAGACTAGCGCACTCTATGGGTATGAGCAGTTCTTC
CDR3 length: 16
clone size: -
J gene: TRBJ2-1
V gene: TRBV19
D gene: TRBD2

CDR3 protein: CASSLAGGLLETQYF
CDR3 DNA: TGCGCCAGCAGCTTGGCGGGGGGGTTATTGGAGACCCAGTACTTC
CDR3 length: 15
clone size: -
J gene: TRBJ2-5
V gene: TRBV5-1
D gene: TRBD2

CDR3 protein: CASSPTGGEQYF
CDR3 DNA: TGCGCCAGCAGCCCCACCGGGGGCGAGCAGTACTTC
CDR3 length: 12
clone size: few
J gene: TRBJ2-7
V gene: TRBV5-1
D gene: -

CDR3 protein: CATRQRVHNEQFF
CDR3 DNA: TGTGCCACCCGACAACGAGTCCACAATGAGCAGTTCTTC
CDR3 length: 13
clone size: once
J gene: TRBJ2-1
V gene: TRBV28
D gene: -

CDR3 protein: CASSSNRGQNTGELFF
CDR3 DNA: TGCGCCAGCAGCAGCAACAGGGGGCAGAACACCGGGGAGCTGTTTTTT
CDR3 length: 16
clone size: -
J gene: TRBJ2-2
V gene: TRBV5-1
D gene: TRBD1

CDR3 protein: CASRPPGQGAGEQYF
CDR3 DNA: TGTGCCAGCAGGCCCCCGGGACAGGGGGCGGGGGAGCAGTACTTC
CDR3 length: 15
clone size: -
J gene: TRBJ2-7
V gene: TRBV6-6
D gene: TRBD1

CDR3 protein: CASSGPGGYGYTF
CDR3 DNA: TGTGCCAGCAGCGGACCAGGGGGCTATGGCTACACCTTC
CDR3 length: 13
clone size: -
J gene: TRBJ1-2
V gene: TRBV9
D gene: TRBD1

CDR3 protein: CASSVADRLNTEAFF
CDR3 DNA: TGTGCCAGCAGCGTAGCGGACAGACTGAACACTGAAGCTTTCTTT
CDR3 length: 15
clone size: -
J gene: TRBJ1-1
V gene: TRBV9
D gene: -

CDR3 protein: CASSLTGADEQYF
CDR3 DNA: TGTGCCAGCAGCTTGACAGGCGCCGACGAGCAGTACTTC
CDR3 length: 13
clone size: -
J gene: TRBJ2-7
V gene: TRBV7-3
D gene: -

CDR3 protein: CASSLYSDSNQPQHF
CDR3 DNA: TGTGCCAGCAGCTTATACAGTGATAGCAATCAGCCCCAGCATTTT
CDR3 length: 15
clone size: -
J gene: TRBJ1-5
V gene: TRBV7-2
D gene: -

CDR3 protein: CASRNVLPGGADTQYF
CDR3 DNA: TGTGCCAGCAGAAACGTTTTACCGGGAGGCGCAGATACGCAGTATTTT
CDR3 length: 16
clone size: -
J gene: TRBJ2-3
V gene: TRBV7-9
D gene: TRBD2

CDR3 protein: CATSRGTDTQYF
CDR3 DNA: TGTGCCACCAGCCGGGGGACAGATACGCAGTATTTT
CDR3 length: 12
clone size: -
J gene: TRBJ2-3
V gene: TRBV24-1
D gene: -

CDR3 protein: CASSHNGQGTSYEQYF
CDR3 DNA: TGTGCCAGCAGCCATAATGGTCAGGGGACCTCCTACGAGCAGTACTTC
CDR3 length: 16
clone size: -
J gene: TRBJ2-7
V gene: TRBV13
D gene: -

CDR3 protein: CASSETWTANYGYTF
CDR3 DNA: TGCGCCAGCAGCGAAACTTGGACAGCTAACTATGGCTACACCTTC
CDR3 length: 15
clone size: -
J gene: TRBJ1-2
V gene: TRBV5-1
D gene: -

CDR3 protein: CASSLGQVETQYF
CDR3 DNA: TGTGCCAGCAGCTTGGGACAGGTCGAGACCCAGTACTTC
CDR3 length: 13
clone size: -
J gene: TRBJ2-5
V gene: TRBV5-8
D gene: -

CDR3 protein: CASNQNSPLHF
CDR3 DNA: TGTGCCAGCAACCAGAATTCACCCCTCCACTTT
CDR3 length: 11
clone size: -
J gene: TRBJ1-6
V gene: TRBV2
D gene: -

CDR3 protein: CASSGLAGGPGLYEQYF
CDR3 DNA: TGTGCCAGCTCAGGACTAGCGGGAGGGCCGGGGCTCTACGAGCAGTACTTC
CDR3 length: 17
clone size: -
J gene: TRBJ2-7
V gene: TRBV27
D gene: TRBD2

CDR3 protein: CASSLGQGGVDEQFF
CDR3 DNA: TGCGCCAGCAGCTTGGGACAGGGTGGTGTTGATGAGCAGTTCTTC
CDR3 length: 15
clone size: -
J gene: TRBJ2-1
V gene: TRBV5-1
D gene: TRBD1

CDR3 protein: CAWSSLAGSAQYF
CDR3 DNA: TGTGCCTGGAGTTCTCTAGCGGGGTCCGCGCAGTATTTT
CDR3 length: 13
clone size: -
J gene: TRBJ2-3
V gene: TRBV30
D gene: TRBD2

CDR3 protein: CASSLDAGANYGYTF
CDR3 DNA: TGTGCCAGCAGCTTGGATGCGGGGGCGAACTATGGCTACACCTTC
CDR3 length: 15
clone size: -
J gene: TRBJ1-2
V gene: TRBV5-4
D gene: -

CDR3 protein: CASGLVLGGQLPIRREVRTGELFF
CDR3 DNA: TGTGCTAGTGGTTTGGTACTAGGGGGGCAGCTCCCCATCCGGCGGGAGGTAAGGACCGGGGAGCTGTTTTTT
CDR3 length: 24
clone size: -
J gene: TRBJ2-2
V gene: TRBV12-5
D gene: TRBD2

CDR3 protein: CASSPDRGSYEQYF
CDR3 DNA: TGTGCCAGCTCACCAGACAGGGGTTCTTACGAGCAGTACTTC
CDR3 length: 14
clone size: -
J gene: TRBJ2-7
V gene: TRBV18
D gene: TRBD1

CDR3 protein: CASSVAGTSGRRYNEQFF
CDR3 DNA: TGTGCCAGCAGCGTTGCCGGGACTAGCGGGAGGCGCTACAATGAGCAGTTCTTC
CDR3 length: 18
clone size: few
J gene: TRBJ2-1
V gene: TRBV9
D gene: TRBD2

CDR3 protein: CASSTDRVLTGELFF
CDR3 DNA: TGTGCCAGCAGTACCGACAGGGTGTTAACCGGGGAGCTGTTTTTT
CDR3 length: 15
clone size: -
J gene: TRBJ2-2
V gene: TRBV6-5
D gene: TRBD1

CDR3 protein: CASSLRPDSTYEQYF
CDR3 DNA: TGCGCCAGCAGCCTCAGGCCGGACAGTACCTACGAGCAGTACTTC
CDR3 length: 15
clone size: once
J gene: TRBJ2-7
V gene: TRBV4-3
D gene: -

CDR3 protein: CASSQVLGSYEQYF
CDR3 DNA: TGTGCCAGCAGCCAAGTTCTCGGGTCCTACGAGCAGTACTTC
CDR3 length: 14
clone size: -
J gene: TRBJ2-7
V gene: TRBV4-2
D gene: -

CDR3 protein: CASSLTPPSGGSTDTQYF
CDR3 DNA: TGCGCCAGCAGTCTTACCCCCCCTTCCGGGGGGAGCACAGATACGCAGTATTTT
CDR3 length: 18
clone size: few
J gene: TRBJ2-3
V gene: TRBV5-1
D gene: TRBD2

CDR3 protein: CASSTIGQSQETQYF
CDR3 DNA: TGTGCCAGCAGCACGATTGGGCAGTCTCAAGAGACCCAGTACTTC
CDR3 length: 15
clone size: -
J gene: TRBJ2-5
V gene: TRBV7-2
D gene: -

CDR3 protein: CASSYSGVTGELFF
CDR3 DNA: TGTGCCAGCAGTTACTCAGGGGTAACCGGGGAGCTGTTTTTT
CDR3 length: 14
clone size: once
J gene: TRBJ2-2
V gene: TRBV6-5
D gene: -

CDR3 protein: CASSPGENYGYTF
CDR3 DNA: TGTGCCAGCAGCCCCGGGGAGAACTATGGCTACACCTTC
CDR3 length: 13
clone size: -
J gene: TRBJ1-2
V gene: TRBV5-4
D gene: -

CDR3 protein: CASSLRGILNTEAFF
CDR3 DNA: TGCGCCAGCAGCCTGCGGGGCATACTTAACACTGAAGCTTTCTTT
CDR3 length: 15
clone size: -
J gene: TRBJ1-1
V gene: TRBV4-1
D gene: -

CDR3 protein: CASGALGETQYF
CDR3 DNA: TGTGCTAGTGGGGCCCTAGGAGAGACCCAGTACTTC
CDR3 length: 12
clone size: -
J gene: TRBJ2-5
V gene: TRBV12-5
D gene: -

CDR3 protein: CASSPDRYNEQFF
CDR3 DNA: TGTGCCAGCTCACCGGACAGGTACAATGAGCAGTTCTTC
CDR3 length: 13
clone size: -
J gene: TRBJ2-1
V gene: TRBV18
D gene: TRBD1

CDR3 protein: CASSSLQGLMNGYTF
CDR3 DNA: TGTGCCAGCAGCTCACTACAGGGTTTGATGAATGGCTACACCTTC
CDR3 length: 15
clone size: -
J gene: TRBJ1-2
V gene: TRBV5-8
D gene: -

CDR3 protein: CASSSTSGSTYEQFF
CDR3 DNA: TGTGCCAGCAGCTCGACTAGCGGGAGTACGTATGAGCAGTTCTTC
CDR3 length: 15
clone size: -
J gene: TRBJ2-1
V gene: TRBV7-2
D gene: TRBD2

CDR3 protein: CASSPVGRQPQHF
CDR3 DNA: TGTGCCAGCAGCCCGGTTGGGCGTCAGCCCCAGCATTTT
CDR3 length: 13
clone size: -
J gene: TRBJ1-5
V gene: TRBV7-8
D gene: -

CDR3 protein: CSVERGQGGDGYTF
CDR3 DNA: TGCAGCGTTGAACGGGGACAGGGGGGAGATGGCTACACCTTC
CDR3 length: 14
clone size: -
J gene: TRBJ1-2
V gene: TRBV29-1
D gene: TRBD1

CDR3 protein: CASSVGPAYRDSSYEQYF
CDR3 DNA: TGTGCCAGCAGCGTAGGACCCGCTTACCGGGACTCTTCGTACGAGCAGTACTTC
CDR3 length: 18
clone size: -
J gene: TRBJ2-7
V gene: TRBV9
D gene: -

CDR3 protein: CASSVYRGDQPQHF
CDR3 DNA: TGTGCCAGTAGTGTTTACAGGGGGGATCAGCCCCAGCATTTT
CDR3 length: 14
clone size: -
J gene: TRBJ1-5
V gene: TRBV19
D gene: TRBD1

CDR3 protein: CASSPYRGGGYGYTF
CDR3 DNA: TGTGCCAGCAGTCCCTACCGGGGAGGCGGCTATGGCTACACCTTC
CDR3 length: 15
clone size: -
J gene: TRBJ1-2
V gene: TRBV6-5
D gene: -

CDR3 protein: CASSFLASGSREQYF
CDR3 DNA: TGTGCCAGCAGCTTCTTGGCTAGCGGGAGTAGGGAGCAGTACTTC
CDR3 length: 15
clone size: -
J gene: TRBJ2-7
V gene: TRBV11-2
D gene: TRBD2

CDR3 protein: CATSEEPTGQPQHF
CDR3 DNA: TGTGCCACCAGTGAGGAACCGACGGGTCAGCCCCAGCATTTT
CDR3 length: 14
clone size: -
J gene: TRBJ1-5
V gene: TRBV24-1
D gene: -

CDR3 protein: CASSQVQSLAGNEQFF
CDR3 DNA: TGCGCCAGCAGCCAAGTTCAGTCTCTAGCGGGCAATGAGCAGTTCTTC
CDR3 length: 16
clone size: -
J gene: TRBJ2-1
V gene: TRBV4-1
D gene: TRBD2

CDR3 protein: CASRTRLIETQYF
CDR3 DNA: TGTGCCAGCAGGACTAGGTTAATCGAGACCCAGTACTTC
CDR3 length: 13
clone size: -
J gene: TRBJ2-5
V gene: TRBV12-3/TRBV12-4
D gene: -

CDR3 protein: CASSRLADSYEQYF
CDR3 DNA: TGTGCCAGCAGTCGACTAGCGGATTCCTACGAGCAGTACTTC
CDR3 length: 14
clone size: -
J gene: TRBJ2-7
V gene: TRBV28
D gene: TRBD2

CDR3 protein: CASSRTGYEQYF
CDR3 DNA: TGTGCCAGCAGTCGGACAGGTTACGAGCAGTACTTC
CDR3 length: 12
clone size: -
J gene: TRBJ2-7
V gene: TRBV6-2/TRBV6-3
D gene: TRBD1

CDR3 protein: CASSLEGTRIYEQYF
CDR3 DNA: TGCGCCAGCAGCTTGGAGGGAACTAGAATCTACGAGCAGTACTTC
CDR3 length: 15
clone size: -
J gene: TRBJ2-7
V gene: TRBV5-1
D gene: -

CDR3 protein: CAWSGVRSGLGAFF
CDR3 DNA: TGTGCCTGGAGTGGCGTCCGGAGCGGGCTTGGAGCTTTCTTT
CDR3 length: 14
clone size: -
J gene: TRBJ1-1
V gene: TRBV30
D gene: -

CDR3 protein: CASSFLFTGVLEQFF
CDR3 DNA: TGTGCCAGCAGTTTTTTGTTTACCGGGGTACTTGAGCAGTTCTTC
CDR3 length: 15
clone size: once
J gene: TRBJ2-1
V gene: TRBV28
D gene: -

CDR3 protein: CASSPLAPGQGDGYTF
CDR3 DNA: TGTGCCAGCAGCCCCCTCGCTCCGGGACAGGGGGATGGCTACACCTTC
CDR3 length: 16
clone size: -
J gene: TRBJ1-2
V gene: TRBV9
D gene: TRBD1

CDR3 protein: CASSLGTQGREKLFF
CDR3 DNA: TGTGCCAGCAGCTTAGGTACCCAGGGGCGAGAAAAACTGTTTTTT
CDR3 length: 15
clone size: -
J gene: TRBJ1-4
V gene: TRBV7-2
D gene: -

CDR3 protein: CASRRDRDLAGSTGELFF
CDR3 DNA: TGTGCCAGCAGGAGGGACAGAGACCTAGCGGGCAGCACCGGGGAGCTGTTTTTT
CDR3 length: 18
clone size: -
J gene: TRBJ2-2
V gene: TRBV28
D gene: -

CDR3 protein: CASSPLDRWETQYF
CDR3 DNA: TGTGCCAGCAGTCCCCTGGACAGGTGGGAGACCCAGTACTTC
CDR3 length: 14
clone size: -
J gene: TRBJ2-5
V gene: TRBV27
D gene: TRBD1

CDR3 protein: CASSLGPSRNEQFF
CDR3 DNA: TGTGCCAGCAGCTTAGGGCCTAGTCGGAATGAGCAGTTCTTC
CDR3 length: 14
clone size: once
J gene: TRBJ2-1
V gene: TRBV7-8
D gene: -

CDR3 protein: CASSVGRTSGGADTQYF
CDR3 DNA: TGTGCCAGCAGCGTAGGTCGGACTAGCGGGGGGGCAGATACGCAGTATTTT
CDR3 length: 17
clone size: -
J gene: TRBJ2-3
V gene: TRBV9
D gene: TRBD2

CDR3 protein: CASSQLQGANIQYF
CDR3 DNA: TGTGCCAGCAGCCAGCTCCAGGGGGCGAACATTCAGTACTTC
CDR3 length: 14
clone size: few
J gene: TRBJ2-4
V gene: TRBV28
D gene: TRBD1

CDR3 protein: CASSAGDAGELFF
CDR3 DNA: TGTGCCAGCAGTGCGGGGGACGCCGGGGAGCTGTTTTTT
CDR3 length: 13
clone size: -
J gene: TRBJ2-2
V gene: TRBV2
D gene: -

CDR3 protein: CASSEAGVGQYF
CDR3 DNA: TGTGCCAGCAGTGAAGCAGGAGTTGGCCAGTACTTC
CDR3 length: 12
clone size: -
J gene: TRBJ2-5
V gene: TRBV6-1
D gene: -